This is a list of T cell receptor beta chains from one sample in a study of CD8 T cells in Susac syndrome. One entry per CDR3 protein results from TCRdb running MiXCR on the immunoSEQ multiplex PCR reads. The data contain more than 70,000 distinct CDR3 sequences, 94% of them singletons. Sequences were obtained from CD8+ T cells from PBMCs. The source is a human donor with Susac syndrome. The CDR3 runs from the conserved cysteine through the conserved F or W. D genes are given only for firm matches. Size is omitted from some rows. Given values are once, few, many or a class for expanded clones.

clone_size j_call v_call d_call cdr3_aa cdr3_nt
. TRBJ2-7 TRBV28 TRBD1 CASSLVGTGYHEQYF TGTGCCAGCAGTTTGGTTGGGACAGGGTACCACGAGCAGTACTTC
. TRBJ2-1 TRBV19 . CASSIRGANEQFF TGTGCCAGTAGTATCCGGGGGGCCAATGAGCAGTTCTTC
. TRBJ1-1 TRBV27 . CASSRGGTEAFF TGTGCCAGCAGTCGGGGAGGGACTGAAGCTTTCTTT
. TRBJ1-6 TRBV20-1 . CSCVSGVGNSPLHF TGCAGTTGTGTTTCGGGGGTAGGAAATTCACCCCTCCACTTT
. TRBJ2-7 TRBV4-1 TRBD2 CASSQERSSGGTYEQYF TGCGCCAGCAGCCAAGAGAGATCCAGCGGGGGAACCTACGAGCAGTACTTC
. TRBJ1-1 TRBV27 . CASSKKINTEAFF TGTGCCAGCAGCAAGAAGATAAACACTGAAGCTTTCTTT
. TRBJ1-5 TRBV7-9 . CASSPPGVSNQPQHF TGTGCCAGCAGCCCCCCCGGAGTGAGCAATCAGCCCCAGCATTTT
. TRBJ2-2 TRBV7-9 . CASSHLDTGELFF TGTGCCAGCAGCCACCTCGACACCGGGGAGCTGTTTTTT
. TRBJ1-5 TRBV9 . CASSSGGGDQPQHF TGTGCCAGCAGCTCGGGGGGAGGGGATCAGCCCCAGCATTTT
. TRBJ2-3 TRBV3-1 TRBD2 CASSLGLAATDTQYF TGTGCCAGCAGCCTAGGACTAGCAGCAACAGATACGCAGTATTTT
. TRBJ2-7 TRBV30 . CAWRDTGSNEQYF TGTGCCTGGAGGGACACGGGGTCCAACGAGCAGTACTTC
. TRBJ2-1 TRBV9 . CASSGDNYNEQFF TGTGCCAGCAGCGGGGACAACTACAATGAGCAGTTCTTC
. TRBJ2-7 TRBV7-9 . CASANGPYEQYF TGTGCCAGCGCGAACGGCCCCTACGAGCAGTACTTC
. TRBJ2-5 TRBV3-1 TRBD2 CASSQNRFRTSGGAETQYF TGTGCCAGCAGCCAAAACCGGTTTAGGACTAGCGGGGGGGCAGAGACCCAGTACTTC
. TRBJ2-1 TRBV6-5 TRBD2 CATGLDENEQFF TGTGCCACGGGACTAGATGAGAATGAGCAGTTCTTC
once TRBJ2-7 TRBV29-1 . CSVERLSGEPYEQYF TGCAGCGTTGAAAGGTTGTCAGGGGAACCCTACGAGCAGTACTTC
. TRBJ1-5 TRBV20-1 TRBD1 CSAKGAGDSQPQHF TGCAGTGCTAAGGGGGCAGGGGATAGTCAGCCCCAGCATTTT
. TRBJ1-1 TRBV6-1 . CASKGRKGAWFGTFF TGTGCCAGCAAAGGGAGGAAGGGAGCGTGGTTTGGAACTTTCTTT
. TRBJ1-1 TRBV9 . CASSVGKVTEAFF TGTGCCAGCAGCGTAGGTAAGGTAACTGAAGCTTTCTTT
. TRBJ1-4 TRBV7-9 . CASSHPGVNEKLFF TGTGCCAGCAGCCACCCAGGGGTAAATGAAAAACTGTTTTTT
. TRBJ1-6 TRBV2 . CASSENVHTEIHF TGTGCCAGCAGTGAGAACGTCCACACAGAGATCCACTTT
. TRBJ2-1 TRBV5-6 . CASSSRLGEQFF TGTGCCAGCAGCTCTCGACTAGGCGAGCAGTTCTTC
. TRBJ1-2 TRBV5-1 TRBD1 CASSAGTGESNYGYTF TGCGCCAGCAGCGCTGGGACAGGTGAATCTAACTATGGCTACACCTTC
. TRBJ1-5 TRBV27 . CASSLSRQGREPQHF TGTGCCAGCAGTTTATCGAGGCAGGGAAGGGAGCCCCAGCATTTT
. TRBJ2-2 TRBV6-5 . CASSNRDIYTGELFF TGTGCCAGCAGTAACCGGGACATCTACACCGGGGAGCTGTTTTTT
few TRBJ2-1 TRBV5-6 . CASSLVTESRPLYNEQFF TGTGCCAGCAGCTTGGTTACGGAAAGCCGACCCCTTTACAATGAGCAGTTCTTC
. TRBJ2-2 TRBV5-6 . CASSFWGNTGELFF TGTGCCAGCAGCTTTTGGGGGAACACCGGGGAGCTGTTTTTT
. TRBJ1-5 TRBV11-3 . CASSLDRHRRQEPQHF TGTGCCAGCAGCTTAGATCGTCACCGCCGGCAGGAGCCCCAGCATTTT
. TRBJ2-2 TRBV28 . CAILGTGELFF TGTGCCATCCTCGGCACCGGGGAGCTGTTTTTT
. TRBJ2-7 TRBV27 . CASSFRGEVYEQYF TGTGCCAGCAGTTTTCGGGGTGAGGTCTACGAGCAGTACTTC
once TRBJ2-1 TRBV6-2/TRBV6-3 TRBD1 CASSYIRQGIYNEQFF TGTGCCAGCAGCTACATTAGACAGGGGATCTACAATGAGCAGTTCTTC
. TRBJ2-3 TRBV19 . CASTDPPSTDTQYF TGTGCCAGTACCGACCCCCCTAGCACAGATACGCAGTATTTT
. TRBJ2-3 TRBV18 . CASSPPVGGASTDTQYF TGTGCCAGCTCACCACCTGTGGGCGGAGCGAGCACAGATACGCAGTATTTT